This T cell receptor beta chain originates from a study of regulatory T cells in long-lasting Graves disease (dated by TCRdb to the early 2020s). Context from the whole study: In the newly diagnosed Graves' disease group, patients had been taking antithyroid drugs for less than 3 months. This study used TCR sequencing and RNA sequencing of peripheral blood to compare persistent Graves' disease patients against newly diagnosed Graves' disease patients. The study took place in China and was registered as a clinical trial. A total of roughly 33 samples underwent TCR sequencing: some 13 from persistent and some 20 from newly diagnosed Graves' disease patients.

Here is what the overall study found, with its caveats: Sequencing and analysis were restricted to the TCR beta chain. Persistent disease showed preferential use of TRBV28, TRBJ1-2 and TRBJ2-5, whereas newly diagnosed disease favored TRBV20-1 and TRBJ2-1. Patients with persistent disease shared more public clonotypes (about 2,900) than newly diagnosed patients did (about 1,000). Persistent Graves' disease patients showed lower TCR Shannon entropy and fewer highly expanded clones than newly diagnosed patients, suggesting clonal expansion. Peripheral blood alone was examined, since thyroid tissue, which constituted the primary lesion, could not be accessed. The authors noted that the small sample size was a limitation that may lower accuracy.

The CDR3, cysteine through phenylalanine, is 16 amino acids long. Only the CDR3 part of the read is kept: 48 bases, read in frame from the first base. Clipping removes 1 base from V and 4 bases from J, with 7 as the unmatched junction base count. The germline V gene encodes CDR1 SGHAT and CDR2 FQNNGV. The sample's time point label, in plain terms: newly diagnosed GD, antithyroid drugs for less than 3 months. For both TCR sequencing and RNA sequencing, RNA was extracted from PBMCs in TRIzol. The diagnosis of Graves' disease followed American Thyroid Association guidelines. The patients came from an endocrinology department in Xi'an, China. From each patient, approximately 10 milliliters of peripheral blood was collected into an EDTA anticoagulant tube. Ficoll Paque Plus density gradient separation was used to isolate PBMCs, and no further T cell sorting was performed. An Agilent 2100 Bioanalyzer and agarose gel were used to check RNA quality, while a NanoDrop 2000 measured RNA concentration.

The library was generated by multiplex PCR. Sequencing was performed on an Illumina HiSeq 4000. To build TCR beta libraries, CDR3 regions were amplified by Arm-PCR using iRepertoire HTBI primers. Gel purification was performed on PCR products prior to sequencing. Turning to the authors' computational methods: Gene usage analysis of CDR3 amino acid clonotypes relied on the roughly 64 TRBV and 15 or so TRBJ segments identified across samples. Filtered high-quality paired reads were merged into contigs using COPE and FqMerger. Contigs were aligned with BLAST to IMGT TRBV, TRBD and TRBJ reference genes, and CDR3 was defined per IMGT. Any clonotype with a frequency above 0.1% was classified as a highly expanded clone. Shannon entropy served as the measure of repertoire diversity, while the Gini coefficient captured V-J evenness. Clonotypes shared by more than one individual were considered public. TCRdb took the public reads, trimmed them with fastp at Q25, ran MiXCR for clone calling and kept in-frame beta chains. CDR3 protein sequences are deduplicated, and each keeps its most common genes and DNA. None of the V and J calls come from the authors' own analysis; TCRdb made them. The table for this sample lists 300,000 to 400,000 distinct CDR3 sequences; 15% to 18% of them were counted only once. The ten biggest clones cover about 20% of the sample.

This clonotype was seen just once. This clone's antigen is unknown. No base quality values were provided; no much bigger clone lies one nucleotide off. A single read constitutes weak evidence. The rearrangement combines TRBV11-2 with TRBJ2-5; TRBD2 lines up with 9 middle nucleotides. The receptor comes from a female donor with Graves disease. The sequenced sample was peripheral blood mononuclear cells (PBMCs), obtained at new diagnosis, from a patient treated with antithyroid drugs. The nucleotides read TGTGCCAGCAGCTTAGCGGGCGGGAGGGCCTCAGAGACCCAGTACTTC. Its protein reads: CASSLAGGRASETQYF.